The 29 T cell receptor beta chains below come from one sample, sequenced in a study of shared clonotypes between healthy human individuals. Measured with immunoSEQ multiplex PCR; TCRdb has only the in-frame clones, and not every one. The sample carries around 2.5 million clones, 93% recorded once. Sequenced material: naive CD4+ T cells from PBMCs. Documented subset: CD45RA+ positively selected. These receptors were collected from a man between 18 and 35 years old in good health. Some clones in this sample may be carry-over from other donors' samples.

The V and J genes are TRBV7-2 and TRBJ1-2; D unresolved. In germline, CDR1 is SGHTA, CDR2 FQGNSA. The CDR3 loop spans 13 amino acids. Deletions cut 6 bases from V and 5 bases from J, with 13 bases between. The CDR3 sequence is CASSNGLKYGYTF. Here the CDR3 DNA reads TGTGCCAGCAGTAATGGACTGAAATATGGCTACACCTTC.

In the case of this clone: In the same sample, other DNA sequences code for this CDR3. Here the CDR3 DNA reads TGCGCCAGCAGCTTGGTAGGAGCGGGAGGGCAAGAGACCCAGTACTTC. Translation gives CASSLVGAGGQETQYF. The chain uses TRBV5-1 and TRBJ2-5, with 10 nucleotides matching TRBD2. CDR3 length: 16 amino acids. J lost 2 bases, V lost 0 bases, and 4 bases had no gene match. Per germline, CDR1 SGHRS and CDR2 YFSETQ.

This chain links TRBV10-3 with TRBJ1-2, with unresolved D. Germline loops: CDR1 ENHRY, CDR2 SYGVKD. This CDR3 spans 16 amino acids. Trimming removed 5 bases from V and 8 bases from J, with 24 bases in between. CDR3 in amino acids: CAISPGQTYGDYGYTF. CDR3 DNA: TGTGCCATCAGTCCGGGCCAAACGTACGGGGATTACGGCTACACCTTC.

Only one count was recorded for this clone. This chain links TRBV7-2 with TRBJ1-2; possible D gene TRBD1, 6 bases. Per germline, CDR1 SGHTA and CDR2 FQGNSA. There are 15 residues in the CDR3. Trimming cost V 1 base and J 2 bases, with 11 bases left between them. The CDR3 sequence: CASSLEPDRNYGYTF. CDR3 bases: TGTGCCAGCAGCTTAGAACCGGACAGAAACTATGGCTACACCTTC. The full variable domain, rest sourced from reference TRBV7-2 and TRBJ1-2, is GAGVSQSPSNKVTEKGKDVELRCDPISGHTALYWYRQSLGQGLEFLIYFQGNSAPDKSGLPSDRFSAERTGGSVSTLTIQRTQQEDSAVYLCASSLEPDRNYGYTFGSGTRLTVV.

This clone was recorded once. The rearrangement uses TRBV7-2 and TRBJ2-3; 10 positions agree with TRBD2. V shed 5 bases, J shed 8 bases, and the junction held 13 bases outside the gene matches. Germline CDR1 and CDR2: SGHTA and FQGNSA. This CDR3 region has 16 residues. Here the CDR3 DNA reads TGTGCCAGCAGCGACGGGCTAGCGGGAGCGGGGTTTACGCAGTATTTT. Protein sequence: CASSDGLAGAGFTQYF. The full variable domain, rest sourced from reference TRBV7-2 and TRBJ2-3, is GAGVSQSPSNKVTEKGKDVELRCDPISGHTALYWYRQSLGQGLEFLIYFQGNSAPDKSGLPSDRFSAERTGGSVSTLTIQRTQQEDSAVYLCASSDGLAGAGFTQYFGPGTRLTVL.

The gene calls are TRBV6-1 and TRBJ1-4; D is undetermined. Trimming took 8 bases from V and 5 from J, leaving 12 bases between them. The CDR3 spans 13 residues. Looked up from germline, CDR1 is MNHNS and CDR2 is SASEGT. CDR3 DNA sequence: TGTGCCAGCTCGGTGCGGCAAAATGAAAAACTGTTTTTT. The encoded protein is CASSVRQNEKLFF.

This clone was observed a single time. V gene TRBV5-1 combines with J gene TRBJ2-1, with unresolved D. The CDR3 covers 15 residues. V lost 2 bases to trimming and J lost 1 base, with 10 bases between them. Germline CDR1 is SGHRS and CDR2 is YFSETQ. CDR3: CASSLVSQSYNEQFF. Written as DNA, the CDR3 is TGCGCCAGCAGCTTAGTTAGTCAGTCCTACAATGAGCAGTTCTTC.

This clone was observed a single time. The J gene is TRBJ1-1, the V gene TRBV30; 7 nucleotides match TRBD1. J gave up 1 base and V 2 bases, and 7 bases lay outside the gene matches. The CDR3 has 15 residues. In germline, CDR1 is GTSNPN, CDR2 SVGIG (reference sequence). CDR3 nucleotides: TGTGCCTGGAGTCGTAGGGACAGAGAGAACACTGAAGCTTTCTTT. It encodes CAWSRRDRENTEAFF.

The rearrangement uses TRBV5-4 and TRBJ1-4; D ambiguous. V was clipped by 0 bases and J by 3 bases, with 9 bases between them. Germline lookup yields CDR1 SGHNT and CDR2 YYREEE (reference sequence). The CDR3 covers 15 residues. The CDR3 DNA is TGTGCCAGCAGCTTGGGTGGGGAGTCTAATGAAAAACTGTTTTTT. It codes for CASSLGGESNEKLFF.

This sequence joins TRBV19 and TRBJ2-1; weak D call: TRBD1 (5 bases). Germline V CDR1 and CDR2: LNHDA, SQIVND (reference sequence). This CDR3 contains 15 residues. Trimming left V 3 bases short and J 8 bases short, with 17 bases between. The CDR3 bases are TGTGCCAGTAGTATCCAACCAAGCTCAGGGTATGAGCAGTTCTTC. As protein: CASSIQPSSGYEQFF.

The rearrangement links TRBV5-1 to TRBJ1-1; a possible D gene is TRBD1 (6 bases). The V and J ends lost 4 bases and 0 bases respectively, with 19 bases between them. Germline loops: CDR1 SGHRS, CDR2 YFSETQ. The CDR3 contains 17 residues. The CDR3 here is CASSPISAGVMNTEAFF. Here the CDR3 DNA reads TGCGCCAGCAGCCCGATATCTGCAGGGGTCATGAACACTGAAGCTTTCTTT. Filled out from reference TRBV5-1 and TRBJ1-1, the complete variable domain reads KAGVTQTPRYLIKTRGQQVTLSCSPISGHRSVSWYQQTPGQGLQFLFEYFSETQRNKGNFPGRFSGRQFSNSRSEMNVSTLELGDSALYLCASSPISAGVMNTEAFFGQGTRLTVV.

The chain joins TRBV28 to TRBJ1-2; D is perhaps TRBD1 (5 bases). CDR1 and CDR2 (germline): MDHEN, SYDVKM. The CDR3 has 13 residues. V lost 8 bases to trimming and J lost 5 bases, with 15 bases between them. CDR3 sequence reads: CASGGGSFYGYTF. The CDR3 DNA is TGTGCCAGCGGGGGGGGTTCCTTTTATGGCTACACCTTC.

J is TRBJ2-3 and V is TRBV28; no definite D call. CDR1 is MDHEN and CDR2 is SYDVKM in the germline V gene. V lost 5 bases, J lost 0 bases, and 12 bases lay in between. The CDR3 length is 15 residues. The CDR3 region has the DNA TGTGCCAGCAGTCCCCTCGGGCCCAGCACAGATACGCAGTATTTT. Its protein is CASSPLGPSTDTQYF.

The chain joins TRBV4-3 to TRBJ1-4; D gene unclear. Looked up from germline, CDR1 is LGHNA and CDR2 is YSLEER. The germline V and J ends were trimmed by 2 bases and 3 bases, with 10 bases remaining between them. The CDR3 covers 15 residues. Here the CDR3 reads CASSQRRGPNEKLFF. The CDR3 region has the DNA TGCGCCAGCAGCCAACGACGCGGCCCTAATGAAAAACTGTTTTTT.

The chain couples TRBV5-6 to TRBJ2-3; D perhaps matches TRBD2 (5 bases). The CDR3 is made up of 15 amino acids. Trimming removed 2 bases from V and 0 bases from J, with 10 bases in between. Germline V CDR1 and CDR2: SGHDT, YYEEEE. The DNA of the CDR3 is TGTGCCAGCAGCTTCGGGGTGGCAAGCACAGATACGCAGTATTTT. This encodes CASSFGVASTDTQYF.

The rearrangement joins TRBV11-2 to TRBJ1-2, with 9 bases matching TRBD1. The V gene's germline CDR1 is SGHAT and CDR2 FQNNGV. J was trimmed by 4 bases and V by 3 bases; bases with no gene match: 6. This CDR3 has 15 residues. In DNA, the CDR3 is TGTGCCAGCAGCTTGGCCCGGGGACAGGGCTATGGCTACACCTTC. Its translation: CASSLARGQGYGYTF.

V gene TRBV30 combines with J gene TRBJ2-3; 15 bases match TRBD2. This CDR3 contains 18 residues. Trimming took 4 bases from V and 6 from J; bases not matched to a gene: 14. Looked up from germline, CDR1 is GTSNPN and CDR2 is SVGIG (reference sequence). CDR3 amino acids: CAWIRTSGRGRGFDTQYF. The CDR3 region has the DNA TGTGCCTGGATTAGGACTAGCGGGAGGGGTCGAGGTTTTGATACGCAGTATTTT.

CDR3 DNA sequence: TGTGCCAGCAGCCTACGGATCGAGTCGCAGTTCTTC. Its protein is CASSLRIESQFF. This rearrangement joins TRBV5-6 to TRBJ2-1; D is ambiguous. The length of the CDR3 is 12 residues. Germline CDR1 SGHDT, CDR2 YYEEEE. V was pared by 4 bases and J by 12 bases, with 14 bases between.

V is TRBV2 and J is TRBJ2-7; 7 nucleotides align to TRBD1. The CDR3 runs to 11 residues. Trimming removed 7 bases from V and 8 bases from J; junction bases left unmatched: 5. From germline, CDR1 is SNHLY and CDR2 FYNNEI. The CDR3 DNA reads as TGTGCCAGCAAAGACAGGGACCAGCAGTACTTC. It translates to CASKDRDQQYF.

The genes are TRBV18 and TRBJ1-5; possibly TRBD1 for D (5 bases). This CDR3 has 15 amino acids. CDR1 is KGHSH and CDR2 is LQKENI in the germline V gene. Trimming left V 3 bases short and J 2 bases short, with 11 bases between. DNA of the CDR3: TGTGCCAGCTCACCGGGCAGGGCGGGCAATCAGCCCCAGCATTTT. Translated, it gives CASSPGRAGNQPQHF.

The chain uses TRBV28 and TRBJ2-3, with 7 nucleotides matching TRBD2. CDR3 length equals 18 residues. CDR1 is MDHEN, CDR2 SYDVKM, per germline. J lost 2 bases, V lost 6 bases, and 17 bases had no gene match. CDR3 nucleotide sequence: TGTGCCAGCAGCCCCCCCTGGGGGGAGGGAGGGTCCACAGATACGCAGTATTTT. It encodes CASSPPWGEGGSTDTQYF.

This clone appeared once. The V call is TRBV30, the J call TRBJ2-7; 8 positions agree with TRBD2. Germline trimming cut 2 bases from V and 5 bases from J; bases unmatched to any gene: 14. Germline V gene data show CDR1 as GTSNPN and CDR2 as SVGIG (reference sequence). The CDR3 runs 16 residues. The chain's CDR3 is CAWSRAGGDFGNEQYF. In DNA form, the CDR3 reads TGTGCCTGGAGTCGGGCGGGAGGCGATTTCGGCAACGAGCAGTACTTC.

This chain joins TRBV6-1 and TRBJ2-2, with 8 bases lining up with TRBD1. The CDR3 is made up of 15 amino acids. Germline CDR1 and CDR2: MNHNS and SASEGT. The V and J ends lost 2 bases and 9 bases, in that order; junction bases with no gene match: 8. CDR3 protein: CASSERQGAVRELFF. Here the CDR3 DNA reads TGTGCCAGCAGTGAACGTCAGGGGGCTGTAAGGGAGCTGTTTTTT.

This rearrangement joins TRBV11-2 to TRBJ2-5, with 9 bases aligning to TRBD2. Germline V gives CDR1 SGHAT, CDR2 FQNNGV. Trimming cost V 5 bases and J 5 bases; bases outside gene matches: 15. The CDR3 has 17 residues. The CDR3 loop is CASSPRGRGRAGETQYF. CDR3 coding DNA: TGTGCCAGCAGCCCCCGGGGTCGCGGGAGGGCCGGGGAGACCCAGTACTTC.

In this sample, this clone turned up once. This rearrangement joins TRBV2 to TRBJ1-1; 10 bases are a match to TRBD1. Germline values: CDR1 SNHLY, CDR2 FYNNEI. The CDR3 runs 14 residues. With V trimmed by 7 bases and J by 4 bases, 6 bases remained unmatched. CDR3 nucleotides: TGTGCCAGCAAAAGACAGGGGGCGAGCACTGAAGCTTTCTTT. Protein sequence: CASKRQGASTEAFF.

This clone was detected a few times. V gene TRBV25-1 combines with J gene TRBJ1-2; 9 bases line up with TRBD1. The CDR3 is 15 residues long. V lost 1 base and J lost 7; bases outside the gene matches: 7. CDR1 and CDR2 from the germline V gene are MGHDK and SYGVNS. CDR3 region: CASSEWGQGGVGYTF. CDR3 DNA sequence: TGTGCCAGCAGTGAATGGGGACAGGGAGGAGTTGGCTACACCTTC.

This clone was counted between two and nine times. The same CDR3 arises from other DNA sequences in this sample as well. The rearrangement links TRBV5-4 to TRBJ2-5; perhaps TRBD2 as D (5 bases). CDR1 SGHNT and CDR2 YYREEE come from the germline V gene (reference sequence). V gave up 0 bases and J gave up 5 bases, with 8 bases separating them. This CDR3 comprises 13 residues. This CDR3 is CASSLVGGETQYF. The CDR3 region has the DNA TGTGCCAGCAGCTTGGTGGGCGGGGAGACCCAGTACTTC.

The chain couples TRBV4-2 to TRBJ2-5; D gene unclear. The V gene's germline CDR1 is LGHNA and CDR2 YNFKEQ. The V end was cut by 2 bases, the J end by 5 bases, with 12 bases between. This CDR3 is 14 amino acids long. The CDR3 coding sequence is TGTGCCAGCAGCCAACCACCGACCCGGGAGACCCAGTACTTC. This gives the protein CASSQPPTRETQYF.

CDR3 protein: CATSRDGLAGHEQYF. The CDR3, as DNA: TGTGCCACCAGCAGAGATGGACTAGCGGGCCACGAGCAGTACTTC. This sequence joins TRBV15 and TRBJ2-7, with 11 bases lining up with TRBD2. This CDR3 region has 15 residues. The V segment lost 0 bases and the J segment 5 bases; nucleotides outside the gene matches: 3. Germline-derived CDR1 and CDR2 are LNHNV and YYDKDF (reference sequence).